The clone carrying this T cell receptor (beta chain) is a singleton in its sample. Its cognate antigen is unknown. These data are taken from a study of T cells in localized non-small cell lung cancer. Study-level points and caveats: Overall survival was longer when the density of T cells in the blood was higher. The highest T cell clonality was in uninvolved adjacent lung, above tumor.

Germline loops: CDR1 GTSNPN, CDR2 SVGIG (reference sequence). Losses at the gene ends were 4 bases for V and 3 bases for J; bases not matched to a gene: 14. The CDR3 is 16 residues long. Using immunoSEQ multiplex PCR, the repertoire was profiled, and TCRdb retains in-frame clones only, with some absent. The sample has 38,000 or so clones, more than 80% seen once; the top ten hold around 5.6%. The starting material was peripheral blood mononuclear cells, obtained before any cancer treatment. The TCR comes from a male donor older than 55 with stage II lung adenocarcinoma. The rearrangement joins TRBV30 to TRBJ2-7; 8 nucleotides align to TRBD2. CDR3 residues: CAWIPKGHGGGYEQYF. The CDR3 DNA is TGTGCCTGGATTCCCAAAGGTCACGGGGGGGGCTACGAGCAGTACTTC.